Detailed here is one T cell receptor beta chain. Its antigen remains unknown. The data derive from a study of sequential checkpoint blockade in melanoma. Study background: TCRbeta immunosequencing was performed on DNA from 91 pretreatment melanoma tumor samples. Study-wide findings and caveats: In arm A, pretreatment tumor clonality was associated with response.

Indicated treatment: randomized to nivolumab then ipilimumab (arm A) or the reverse (arm B). Germline assignment: CDR1 MDHEN and CDR2 SYDVKM. This CDR3 has 12 residues. With 6 bases removed from V and 2 bases from J, the gap between germline ends came to 8 bases. The method was immunoSEQ multiplex PCR; TCRdb's version includes in-frame clones alone and lacks a portion of them. This repertoire shows 5,500 or so clones, around 40% found once; its top ten account for roughly 8.7%. This TCR was recovered from a human donor with melanoma. The chain has TRBV28 and TRBJ2-7, with TRBD1 as a possible D gene (5 bases). The sequencing here drew on tumor tissue (inferred from file names), taken from a patient given nivolumab and ipilimumab in sequence. CDR3 in amino acids: CASRGQAYEQYF. Written as DNA, the CDR3 is TGTGCCAGCAGAGGACAAGCCTACGAGCAGTACTTC.